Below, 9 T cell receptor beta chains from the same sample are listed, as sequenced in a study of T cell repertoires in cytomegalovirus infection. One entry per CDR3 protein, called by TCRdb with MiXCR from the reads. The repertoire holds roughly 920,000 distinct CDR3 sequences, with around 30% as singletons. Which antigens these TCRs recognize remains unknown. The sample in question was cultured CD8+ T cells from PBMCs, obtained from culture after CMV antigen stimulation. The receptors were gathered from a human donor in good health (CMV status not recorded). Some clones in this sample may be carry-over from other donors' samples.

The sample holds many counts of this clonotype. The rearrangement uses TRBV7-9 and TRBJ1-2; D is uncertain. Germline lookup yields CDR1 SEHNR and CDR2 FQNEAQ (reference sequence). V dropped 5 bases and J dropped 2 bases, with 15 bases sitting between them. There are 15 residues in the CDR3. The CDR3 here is CASSLSGGFNYGYTF. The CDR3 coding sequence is TGTGCCAGCAGCCTCTCGGGAGGATTCAACTATGGCTACACCTTC. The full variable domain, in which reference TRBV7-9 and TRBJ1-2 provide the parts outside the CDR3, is DTGVSQNPRHKITKRGQNVTFRCDPISEHNRLYWYRQTLGQGPEFLTYFQNEAQLEKSRLLSDRFSAERPKGSFSTLEIQRTEQGDSAMYLCASSLSGGFNYGYTFGSGTRLTVV.

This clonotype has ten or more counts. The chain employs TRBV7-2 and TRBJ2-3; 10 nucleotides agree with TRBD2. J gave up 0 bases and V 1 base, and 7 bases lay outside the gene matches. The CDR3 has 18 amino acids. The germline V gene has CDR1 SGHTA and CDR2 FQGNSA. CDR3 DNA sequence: TGTGCCAGCAGCTTAGGAGCGGGGGGGATTCATAGCACAGATACGCAGTATTTT. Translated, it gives CASSLGAGGIHSTDTQYF.

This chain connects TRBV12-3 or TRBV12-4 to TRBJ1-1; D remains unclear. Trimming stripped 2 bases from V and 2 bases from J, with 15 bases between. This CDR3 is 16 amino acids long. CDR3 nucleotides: TGTGCCAGCAGTTTAAGAGACATGACTCTAAACACTGAAGCTTTCTTT. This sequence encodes CASSLRDMTLNTEAFF.

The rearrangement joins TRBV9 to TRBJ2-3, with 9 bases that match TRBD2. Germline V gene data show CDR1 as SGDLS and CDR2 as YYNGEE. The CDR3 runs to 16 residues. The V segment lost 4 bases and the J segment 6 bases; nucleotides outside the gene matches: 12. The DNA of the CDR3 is TGTGCCAGCAGCACGGGGCGGGGGGGACCTATGGATACGCAGTATTTT. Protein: CASSTGRGGPMDTQYF.

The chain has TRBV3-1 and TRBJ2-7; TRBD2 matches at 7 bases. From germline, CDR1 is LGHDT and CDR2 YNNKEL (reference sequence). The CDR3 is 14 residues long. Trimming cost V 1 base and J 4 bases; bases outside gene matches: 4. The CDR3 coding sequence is TGTGCCAGCAGCCAAGGGCGGGAGAATTACGAGCAGTACGTC. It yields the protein CASSQGRENYEQYV.

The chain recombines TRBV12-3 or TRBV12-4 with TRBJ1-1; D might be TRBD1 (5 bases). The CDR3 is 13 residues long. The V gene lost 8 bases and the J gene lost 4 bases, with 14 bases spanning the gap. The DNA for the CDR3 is TGTGCCAGCGGGGGGGACTTGGGCACTGAAGCTTTCTTT. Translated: CASGGDLGTEAFF.

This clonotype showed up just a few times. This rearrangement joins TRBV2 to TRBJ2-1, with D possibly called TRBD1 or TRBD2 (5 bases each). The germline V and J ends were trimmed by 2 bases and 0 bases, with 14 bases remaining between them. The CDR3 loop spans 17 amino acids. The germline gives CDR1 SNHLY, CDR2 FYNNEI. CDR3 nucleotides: TGTGCCAGCAGTGAAATGAGGGGATCCAGCTCCTACAATGAGCAGTTCTTC. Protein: CASSEMRGSSSYNEQFF. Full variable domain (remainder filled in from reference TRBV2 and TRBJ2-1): EPEVTQTPSHQVTQMGQEVILRCVPISNHLYFYWYRQILGQKVEFLVSFYNNEISEKSEIFDDQFSVERPDGSNFTLKIRSTKLEDSAMYFCASSEMRGSSSYNEQFFGPGTRLTVL.

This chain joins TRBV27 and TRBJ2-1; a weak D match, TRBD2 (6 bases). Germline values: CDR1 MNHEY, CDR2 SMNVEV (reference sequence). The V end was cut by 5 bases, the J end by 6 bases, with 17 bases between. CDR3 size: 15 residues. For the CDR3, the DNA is TGTGCCAGCAGTCCGGCCGAGAGCGGGTTCAATGAGCAGTTCTTC. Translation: CASSPAESGFNEQFF.

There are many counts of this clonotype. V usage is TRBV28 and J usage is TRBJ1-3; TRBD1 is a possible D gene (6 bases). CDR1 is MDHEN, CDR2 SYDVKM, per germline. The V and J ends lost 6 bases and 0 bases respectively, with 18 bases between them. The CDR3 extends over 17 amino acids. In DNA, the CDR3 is TGTGCCAGCAGCTGGGTCCCGGGACACCGCTCTGGAAACACCATATATTTT. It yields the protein CASSWVPGHRSGNTIYF.